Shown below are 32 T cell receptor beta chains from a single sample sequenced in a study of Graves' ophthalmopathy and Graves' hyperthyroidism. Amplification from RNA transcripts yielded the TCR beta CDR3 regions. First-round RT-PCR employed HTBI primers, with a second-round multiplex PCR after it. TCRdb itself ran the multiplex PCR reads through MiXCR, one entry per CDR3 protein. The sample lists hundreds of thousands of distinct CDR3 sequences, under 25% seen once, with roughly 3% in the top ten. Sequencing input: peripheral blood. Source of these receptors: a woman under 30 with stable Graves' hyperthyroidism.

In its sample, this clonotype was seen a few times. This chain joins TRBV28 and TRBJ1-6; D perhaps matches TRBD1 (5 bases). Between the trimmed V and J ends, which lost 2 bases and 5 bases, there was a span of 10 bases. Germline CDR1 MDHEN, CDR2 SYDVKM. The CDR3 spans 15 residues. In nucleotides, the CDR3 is TGTGCCAGCAGTTTAGGGGGTCGGGATAATTCACCCCTCCACTTT. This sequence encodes CASSLGGRDNSPLHF.

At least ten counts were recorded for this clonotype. The CDR3 region is CASTVIFANTEAFF. The CDR3 bases are TGTGCCAGCACAGTTATATTTGCGAACACTGAAGCTTTCTTT. This chain links TRBV28 with TRBJ1-1; D gene ambiguous. The V and J ends lost 7 bases and 1 base respectively, with 13 bases between them. This CDR3 comprises 14 residues. Germline CDR1 is MDHEN and CDR2 is SYDVKM.

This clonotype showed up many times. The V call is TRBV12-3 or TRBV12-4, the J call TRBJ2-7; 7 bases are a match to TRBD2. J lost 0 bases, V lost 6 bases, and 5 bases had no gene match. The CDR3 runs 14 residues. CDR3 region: CASSRRGGSYEQYF. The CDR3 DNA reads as TGTGCCAGCAGCCGCCGCGGGGGCTCCTACGAGCAGTACTTC.

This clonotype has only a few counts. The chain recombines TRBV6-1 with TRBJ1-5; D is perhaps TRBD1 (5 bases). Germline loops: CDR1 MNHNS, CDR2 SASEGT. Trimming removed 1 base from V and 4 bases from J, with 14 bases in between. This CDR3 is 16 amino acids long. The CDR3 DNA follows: TGTGCCAGCAGTGAAGAACCCAGGGCGAGGAATCAGCCCCAGCATTTT. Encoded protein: CASSEEPRARNQPQHF.

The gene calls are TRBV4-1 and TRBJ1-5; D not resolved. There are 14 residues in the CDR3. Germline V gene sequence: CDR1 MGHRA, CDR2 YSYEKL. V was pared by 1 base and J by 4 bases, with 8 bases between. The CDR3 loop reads CASSQVRVNQPQHF. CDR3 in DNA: TGCGCCAGCAGCCAAGTCAGAGTAAATCAGCCCCAGCATTTT.

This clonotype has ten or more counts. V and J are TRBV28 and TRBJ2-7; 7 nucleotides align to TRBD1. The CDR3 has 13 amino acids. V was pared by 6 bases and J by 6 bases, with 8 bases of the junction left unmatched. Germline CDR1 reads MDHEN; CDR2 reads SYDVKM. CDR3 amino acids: CASRVGGPGEQYF. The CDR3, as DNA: TGTGCCAGCAGGGTAGGGGGCCCGGGCGAGCAGTACTTC.

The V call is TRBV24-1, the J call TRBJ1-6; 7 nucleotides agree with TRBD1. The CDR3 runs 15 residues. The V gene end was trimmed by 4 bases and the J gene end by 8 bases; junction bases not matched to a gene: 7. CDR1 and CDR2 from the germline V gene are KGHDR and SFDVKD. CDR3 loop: CATSESGQNDSPLHF. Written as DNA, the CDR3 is TGTGCCACCAGTGAGTCGGGACAGAATGATTCACCCCTCCACTTT.

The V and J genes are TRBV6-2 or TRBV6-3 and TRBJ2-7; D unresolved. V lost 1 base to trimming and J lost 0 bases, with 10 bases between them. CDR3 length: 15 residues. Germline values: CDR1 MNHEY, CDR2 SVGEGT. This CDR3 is CASSYLAASSYEQYF. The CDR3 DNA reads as TGTGCCAGCAGTTACTTGGCAGCCAGCTCCTACGAGCAGTACTTC.

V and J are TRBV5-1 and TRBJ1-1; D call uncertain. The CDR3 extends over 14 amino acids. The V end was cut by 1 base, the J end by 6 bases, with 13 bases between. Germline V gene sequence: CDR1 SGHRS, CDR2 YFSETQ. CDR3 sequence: CASSLRPLGAEAFF. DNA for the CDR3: TGCGCCAGCAGCTTGCGGCCGCTTGGAGCTGAAGCTTTCTTT.

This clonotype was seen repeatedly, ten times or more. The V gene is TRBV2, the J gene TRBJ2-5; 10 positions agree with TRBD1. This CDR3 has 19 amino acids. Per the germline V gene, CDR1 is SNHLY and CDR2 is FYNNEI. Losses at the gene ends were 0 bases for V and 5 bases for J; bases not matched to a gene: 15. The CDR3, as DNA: TGTGCCAGCAGTGAAGCGAGGGGGACAGGGGCTGGAATGGGGGAGACCCAGTACTTC. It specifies CASSEARGTGAGMGETQYF. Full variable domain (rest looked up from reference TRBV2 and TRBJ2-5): EPEVTQTPSHQVTQMGQEVILRCVPISNHLYFYWYRQILGQKVEFLVSFYNNEISEKSEIFDDQFSVERPDGSNFTLKIRSTKLEDSAMYFCASSEARGTGAGMGETQYFGPGTRLLVL.

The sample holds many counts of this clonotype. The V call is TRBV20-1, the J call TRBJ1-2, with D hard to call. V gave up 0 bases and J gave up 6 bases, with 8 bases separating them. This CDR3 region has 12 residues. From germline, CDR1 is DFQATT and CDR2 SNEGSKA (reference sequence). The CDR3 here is CSARDPRDGYTF. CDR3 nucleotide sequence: TGCAGTGCTAGAGACCCCCGGGATGGCTACACCTTC.

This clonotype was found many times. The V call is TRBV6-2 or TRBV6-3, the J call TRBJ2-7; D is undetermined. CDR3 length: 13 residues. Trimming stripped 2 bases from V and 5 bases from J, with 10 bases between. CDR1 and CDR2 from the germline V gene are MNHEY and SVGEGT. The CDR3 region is CASSYRPSNEQYF. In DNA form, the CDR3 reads TGTGCCAGCAGTTACAGGCCCTCGAACGAGCAGTACTTC.

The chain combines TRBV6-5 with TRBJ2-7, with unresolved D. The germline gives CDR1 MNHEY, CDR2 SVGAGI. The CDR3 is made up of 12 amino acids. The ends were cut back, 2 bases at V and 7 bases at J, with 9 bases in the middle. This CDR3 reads CASSYMAEEQYF. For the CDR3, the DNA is TGTGCCAGCAGTTACATGGCGGAAGAGCAGTACTTC.

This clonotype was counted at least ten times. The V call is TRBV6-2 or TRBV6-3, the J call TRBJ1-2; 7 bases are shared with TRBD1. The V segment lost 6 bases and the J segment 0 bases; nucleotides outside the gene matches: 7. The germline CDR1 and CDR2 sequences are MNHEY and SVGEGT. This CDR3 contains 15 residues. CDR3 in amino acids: CASRNPGQANYGYTF. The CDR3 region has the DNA TGTGCCAGCAGAAACCCCGGACAGGCTAACTATGGCTACACCTTC.

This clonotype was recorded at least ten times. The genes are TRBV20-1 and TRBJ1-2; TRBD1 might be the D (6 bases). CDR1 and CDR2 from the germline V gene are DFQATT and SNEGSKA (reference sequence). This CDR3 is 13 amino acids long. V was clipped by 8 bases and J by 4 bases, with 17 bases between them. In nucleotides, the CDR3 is TGCAGTCTAGTCCAGGGGCGCTCCTATGGCTACACCTTC. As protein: CSLVQGRSYGYTF.

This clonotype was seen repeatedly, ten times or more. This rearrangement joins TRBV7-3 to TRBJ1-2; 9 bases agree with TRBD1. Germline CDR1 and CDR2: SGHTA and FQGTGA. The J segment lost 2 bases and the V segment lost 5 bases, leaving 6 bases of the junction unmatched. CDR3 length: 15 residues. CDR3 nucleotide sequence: TGTGCCAGCAGCCCGGGACAGGGAGAGAACTATGGCTACACCTTC. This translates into CASSPGQGENYGYTF.

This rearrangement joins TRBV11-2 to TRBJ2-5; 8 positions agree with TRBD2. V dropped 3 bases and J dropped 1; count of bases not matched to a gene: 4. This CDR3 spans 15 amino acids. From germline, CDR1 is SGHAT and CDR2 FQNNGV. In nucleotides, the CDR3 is TGTGCCAGCAGCTTCGGCGGGGGGCGCCAAGAGACCCAGTACTTC. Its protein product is CASSFGGGRQETQYF.

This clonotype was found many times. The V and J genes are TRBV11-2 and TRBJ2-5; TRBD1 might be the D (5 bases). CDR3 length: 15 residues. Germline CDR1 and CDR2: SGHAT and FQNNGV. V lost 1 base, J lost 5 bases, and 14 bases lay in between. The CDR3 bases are TGTGCCAGCAGCTTAGTAACCCCAGGGTCCGAGACCCAGTACTTC. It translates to CASSLVTPGSETQYF.

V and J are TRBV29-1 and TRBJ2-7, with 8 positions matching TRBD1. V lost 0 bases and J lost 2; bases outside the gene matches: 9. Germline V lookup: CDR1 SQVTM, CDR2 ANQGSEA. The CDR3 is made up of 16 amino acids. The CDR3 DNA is TGCAGCGTTGAAGATCCGGCGGACAGGGTGACCTACGAGCAGTACTTC. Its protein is CSVEDPADRVTYEQYF.

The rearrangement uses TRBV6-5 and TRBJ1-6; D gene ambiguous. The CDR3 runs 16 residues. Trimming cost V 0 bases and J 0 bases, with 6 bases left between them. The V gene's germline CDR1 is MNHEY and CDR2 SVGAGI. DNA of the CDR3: TGTGCCAGCAGTTACTCGCCCAGCTCCTATAATTCACCCCTCCACTTT. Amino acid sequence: CASSYSPSSYNSPLHF.

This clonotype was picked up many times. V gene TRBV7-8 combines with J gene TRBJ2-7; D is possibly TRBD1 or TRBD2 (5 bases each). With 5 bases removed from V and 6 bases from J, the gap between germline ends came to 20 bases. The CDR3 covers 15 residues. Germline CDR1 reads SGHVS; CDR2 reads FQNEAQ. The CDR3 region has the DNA TGTGCCAGCAGCCCCCGGGACGGGTTTTTTGGCGAGCAGTACTTC. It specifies CASSPRDGFFGEQYF. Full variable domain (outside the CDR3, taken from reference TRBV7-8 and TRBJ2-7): GAGVSQSPRYKVAKRGQDVALRCDPISGHVSLFWYQQALGQGPEFLTYFQNEAQLDKSGLPSDRFFAERPEGSVSTLKIQRTQQEDSAVYLCASSPRDGFFGEQYFGPGTRLTVT.

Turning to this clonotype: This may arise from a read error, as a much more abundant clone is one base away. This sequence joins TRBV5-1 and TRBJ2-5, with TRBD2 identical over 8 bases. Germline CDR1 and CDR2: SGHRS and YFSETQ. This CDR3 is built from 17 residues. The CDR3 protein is CASSLGHGGANEETPYF. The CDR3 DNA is TGCGCCAGCAGCCTCGGACACGGGGGGGCAAATGAAGAGACCCCGTACTTC.

This CDR3 reads CASTTGTSNYEQYF. CDR3 DNA: TGCGCCAGCACCACCGGGACTAGTAACTACGAGCAGTACTTC. The rearrangement joins TRBV5-1 to TRBJ2-7, with TRBD2 matching over 8 bases. Germline V CDR1 and CDR2: SGHRS, YFSETQ. With V trimmed by 6 bases and J by 3 bases, 8 bases remained unmatched. This CDR3 comprises 14 residues.

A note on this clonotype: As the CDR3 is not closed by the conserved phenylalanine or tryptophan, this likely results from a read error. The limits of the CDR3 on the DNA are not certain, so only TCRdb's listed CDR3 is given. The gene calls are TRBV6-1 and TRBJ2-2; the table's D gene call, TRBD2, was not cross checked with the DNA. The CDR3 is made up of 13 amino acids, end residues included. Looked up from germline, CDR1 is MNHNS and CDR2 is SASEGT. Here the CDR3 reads CASRTSGTGELCL.

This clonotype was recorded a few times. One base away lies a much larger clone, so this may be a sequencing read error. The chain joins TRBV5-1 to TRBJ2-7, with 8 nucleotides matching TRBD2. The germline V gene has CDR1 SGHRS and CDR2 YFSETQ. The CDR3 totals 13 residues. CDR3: CASRSGTSVELYF. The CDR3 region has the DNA TGCGCCAGCAGATCCGGGACTAGTGTAGAGCTGTACTTC.

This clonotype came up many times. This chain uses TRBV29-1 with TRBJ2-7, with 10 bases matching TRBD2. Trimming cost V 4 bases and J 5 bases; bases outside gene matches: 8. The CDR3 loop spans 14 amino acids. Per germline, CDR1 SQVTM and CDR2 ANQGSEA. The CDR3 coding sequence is TGCAGCGTTGTCTGGGCTAGCGGGAGCGACGAGCAGTACTTC. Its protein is CSVVWASGSDEQYF.

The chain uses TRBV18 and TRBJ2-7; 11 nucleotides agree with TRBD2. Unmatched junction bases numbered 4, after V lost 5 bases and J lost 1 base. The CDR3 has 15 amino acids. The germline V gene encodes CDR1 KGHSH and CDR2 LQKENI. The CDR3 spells CASSTGTSGSYEQYF. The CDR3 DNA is TGTGCCAGCTCAACGGGGACTAGCGGATCCTACGAGCAGTACTTC.

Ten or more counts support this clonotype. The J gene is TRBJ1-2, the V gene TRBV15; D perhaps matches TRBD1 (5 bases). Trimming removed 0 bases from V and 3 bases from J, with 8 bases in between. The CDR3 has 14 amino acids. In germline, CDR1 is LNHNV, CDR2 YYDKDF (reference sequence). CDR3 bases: TGTGCCACCAGCAGAGATAAGACAGACTATGGCTACACCTTC. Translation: CATSRDKTDYGYTF.

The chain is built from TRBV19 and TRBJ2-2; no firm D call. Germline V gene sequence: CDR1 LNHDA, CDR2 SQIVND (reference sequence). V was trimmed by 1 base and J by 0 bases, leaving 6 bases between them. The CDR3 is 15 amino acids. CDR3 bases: TGTGCCAGTAGTATAGTGGGTACGAACACCGGGGAGCTGTTTTTT. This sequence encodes CASSIVGTNTGELFF.

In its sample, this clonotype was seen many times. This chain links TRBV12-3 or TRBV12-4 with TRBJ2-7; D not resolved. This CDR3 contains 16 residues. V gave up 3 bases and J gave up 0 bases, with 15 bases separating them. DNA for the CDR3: TGTGCCAGCAGTTTCGTCGGGTGGGTAACCTCCTACGAGCAGTACTTC. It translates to CASSFVGWVTSYEQYF.

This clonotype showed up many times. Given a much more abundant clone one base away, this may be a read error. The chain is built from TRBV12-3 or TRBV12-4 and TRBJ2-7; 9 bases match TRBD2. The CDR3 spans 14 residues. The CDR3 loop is CASSLSTSGHEQHF. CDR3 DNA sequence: TGTGCCAGCAGTTTATCGACTAGCGGCCACGAGCAGCACTTC.

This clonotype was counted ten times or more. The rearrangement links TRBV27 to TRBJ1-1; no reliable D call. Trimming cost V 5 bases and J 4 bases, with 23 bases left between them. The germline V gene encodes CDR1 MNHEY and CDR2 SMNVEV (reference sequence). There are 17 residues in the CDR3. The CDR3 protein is CASSQLRDLRSGTEAFF. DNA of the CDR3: TGTGCCAGCAGTCAATTGCGTGACTTAAGATCGGGCACTGAAGCTTTCTTT.